The clone carrying this TCR beta chain has just a few counts. What it recognizes is unknown. Time point denoted: persistent/refractory GD, antithyroid drugs over 5 years with positive TRAb. With RNA extracted from PBMCs as input, the TCR library was made. Approximately 9.9-milliliter peripheral blood samples went into EDTA tubes. The CDR3 runs to 14 residues. Germline-derived CDR1 and CDR2 are MNHEY and SMNVEV (reference sequence). V dropped 4 bases and J dropped 8 bases, with 12 bases sitting between them. This sample is drawn from a study of regulatory T cells in long-lasting Graves disease. Study details: Over 5 years of antithyroid drugs with positive TSH receptor antibodies was taken to mean persistent Graves' disease.

Construction of the TCR beta libraries employed iRepertoire HTBI primers in conjunction with Arm-PCR of CDR3 regions. MiXCR, run by TCRdb on the multiplex PCR reads, gives a single entry per CDR3 protein. The table has approximately 400,000 distinct CDR3 sequences, around 20% seen once. Findings of the study overall: Persistent Graves' patients had lower TCR diversity than newly diagnosed ones.

The sample was peripheral blood mononuclear cells (PBMCs), taken when the disease was refractory, from a patient treated with antithyroid drugs. The receptor's source is a female donor with Graves disease. The chain carries TRBV27 and TRBJ1-6; D is possibly TRBD1 (5 bases). CDR3 DNA: TGTGCCAGCAGTTCACAGGCACTGGATTCACCCCTCCACTTT. Translated, it gives CASSSQALDSPLHF.